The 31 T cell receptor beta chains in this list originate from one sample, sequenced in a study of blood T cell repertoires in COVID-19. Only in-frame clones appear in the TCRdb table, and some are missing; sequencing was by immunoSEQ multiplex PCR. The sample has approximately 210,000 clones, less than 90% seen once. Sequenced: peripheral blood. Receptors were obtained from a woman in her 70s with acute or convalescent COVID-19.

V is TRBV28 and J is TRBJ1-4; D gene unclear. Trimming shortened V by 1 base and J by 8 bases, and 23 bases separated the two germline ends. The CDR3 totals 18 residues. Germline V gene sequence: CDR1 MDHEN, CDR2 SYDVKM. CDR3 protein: CASSLSKIRLAVGEKLFF. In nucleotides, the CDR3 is TGTGCCAGCAGTTTATCCAAGATCAGGCTAGCCGTTGGGGAAAAACTGTTTTTT.

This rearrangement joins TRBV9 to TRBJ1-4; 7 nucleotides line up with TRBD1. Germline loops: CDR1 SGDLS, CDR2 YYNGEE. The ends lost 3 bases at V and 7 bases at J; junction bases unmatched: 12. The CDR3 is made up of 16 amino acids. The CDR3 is CASSAKGGYRGEKLFF. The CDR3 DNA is TGTGCCAGCAGCGCAAAGGGGGGTTACAGGGGTGAAAAACTGTTTTTT.

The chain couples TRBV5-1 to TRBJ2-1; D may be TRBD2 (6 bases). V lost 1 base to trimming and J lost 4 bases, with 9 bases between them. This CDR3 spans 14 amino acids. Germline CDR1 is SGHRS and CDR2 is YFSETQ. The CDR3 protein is CASSLSAGYNEQFF. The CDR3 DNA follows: TGCGCCAGCAGCTTGTCGGCGGGATACAATGAGCAGTTCTTC.

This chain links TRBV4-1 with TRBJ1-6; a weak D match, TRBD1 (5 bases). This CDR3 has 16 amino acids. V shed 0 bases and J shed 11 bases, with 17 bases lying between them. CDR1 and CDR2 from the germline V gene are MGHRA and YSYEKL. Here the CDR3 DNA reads TGCGCCAGCAGCCAAGAGGAGGGAGACCTCAGGGCACCCCTCCACTTT. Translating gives CASSQEEGDLRAPLHF.

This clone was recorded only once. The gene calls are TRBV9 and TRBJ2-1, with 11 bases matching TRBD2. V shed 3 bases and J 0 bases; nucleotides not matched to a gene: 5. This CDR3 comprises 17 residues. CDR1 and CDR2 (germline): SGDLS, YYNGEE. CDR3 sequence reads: CASSDPTSGGSYNEQFF. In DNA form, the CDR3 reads TGTGCCAGCAGCGACCCCACTAGCGGGGGCTCCTACAATGAGCAGTTCTTC.

CDR3 protein: CASSQGGVNTEAFF. The CDR3 DNA is TGCGCCAGCAGCCAAGGAGGTGTGAACACTGAAGCTTTCTTT. The chain uses TRBV4-1 and TRBJ1-1, with D unclear. V lost 1 base and J lost 0, with 6 bases in between. The V gene's germline CDR1 is MGHRA and CDR2 YSYEKL. The CDR3 sequence is 14 residues long.

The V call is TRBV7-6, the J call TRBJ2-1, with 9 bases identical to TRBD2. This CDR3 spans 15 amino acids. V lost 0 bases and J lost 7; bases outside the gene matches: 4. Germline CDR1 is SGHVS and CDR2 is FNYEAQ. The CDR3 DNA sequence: TGTGCCAGCAGCTTAGCTGGTAGCGGGGGAAATGAGCAGTTCTTC. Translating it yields CASSLAGSGGNEQFF.

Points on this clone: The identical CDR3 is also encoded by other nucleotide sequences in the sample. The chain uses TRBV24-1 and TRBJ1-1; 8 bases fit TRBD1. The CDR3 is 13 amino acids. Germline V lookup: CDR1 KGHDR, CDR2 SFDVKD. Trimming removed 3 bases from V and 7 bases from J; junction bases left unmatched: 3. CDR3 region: CATSDPGQGEAFF. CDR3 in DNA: TGTGCCACCAGTGATCCCGGACAGGGTGAAGCTTTCTTT.

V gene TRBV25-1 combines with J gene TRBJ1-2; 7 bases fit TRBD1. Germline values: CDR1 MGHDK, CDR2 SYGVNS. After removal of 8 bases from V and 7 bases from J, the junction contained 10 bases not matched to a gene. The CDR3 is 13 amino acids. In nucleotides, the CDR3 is TGTGCCAGCCGCCAAGAGGGGGCCTTTGGCTACACCTTC. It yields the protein CASRQEGAFGYTF.

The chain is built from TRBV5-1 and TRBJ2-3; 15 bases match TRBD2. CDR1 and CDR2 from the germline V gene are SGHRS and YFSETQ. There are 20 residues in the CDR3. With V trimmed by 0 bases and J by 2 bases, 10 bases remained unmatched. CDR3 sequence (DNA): TGCGCCAGCAGCTTGGCCGTCGGACTAGCGGGGGGGAGAACCACAGATACGCAGTATTTT. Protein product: CASSLAVGLAGGRTTDTQYF.

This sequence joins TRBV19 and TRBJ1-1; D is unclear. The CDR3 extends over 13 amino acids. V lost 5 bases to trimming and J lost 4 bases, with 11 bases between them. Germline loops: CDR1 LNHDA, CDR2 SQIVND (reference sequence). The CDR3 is CASSGNEGTEAFF. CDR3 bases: TGTGCCAGTAGTGGCAACGAGGGCACTGAAGCTTTCTTT.

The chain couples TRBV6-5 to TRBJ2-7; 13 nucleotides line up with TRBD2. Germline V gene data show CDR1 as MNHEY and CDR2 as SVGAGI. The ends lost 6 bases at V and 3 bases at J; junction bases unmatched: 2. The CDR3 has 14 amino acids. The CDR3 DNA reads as TGTGCCAGCAGCCGGACTAGCGGGGGCTACGAGCAGTACTTC. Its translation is CASSRTSGGYEQYF.

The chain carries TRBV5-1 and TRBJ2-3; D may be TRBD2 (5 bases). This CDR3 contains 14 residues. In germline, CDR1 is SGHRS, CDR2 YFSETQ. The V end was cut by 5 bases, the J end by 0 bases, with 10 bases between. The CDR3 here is CASRLALSTDTQYF. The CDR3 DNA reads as TGCGCCAGCAGGTTAGCGCTAAGCACAGATACGCAGTATTTT.

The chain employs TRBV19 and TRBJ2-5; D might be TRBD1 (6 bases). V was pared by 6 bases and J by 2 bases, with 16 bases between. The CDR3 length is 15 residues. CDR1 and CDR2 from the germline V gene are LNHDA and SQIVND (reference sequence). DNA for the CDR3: TGTGCCAGTAGGTGGACAGCCGGTCTACAAGAGACCCAGTACTTC. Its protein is CASRWTAGLQETQYF.

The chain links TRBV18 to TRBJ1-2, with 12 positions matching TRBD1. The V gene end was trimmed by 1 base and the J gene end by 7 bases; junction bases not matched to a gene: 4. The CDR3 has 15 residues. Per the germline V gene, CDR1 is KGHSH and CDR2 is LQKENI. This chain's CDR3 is CASSPLGQGAGGYTF. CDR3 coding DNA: TGTGCCAGCTCACCACTGGGACAGGGGGCAGGTGGCTACACCTTC.

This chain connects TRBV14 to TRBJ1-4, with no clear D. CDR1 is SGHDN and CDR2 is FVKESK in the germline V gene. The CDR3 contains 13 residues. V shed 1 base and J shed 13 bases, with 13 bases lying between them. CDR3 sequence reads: CASSQVADGGLFF. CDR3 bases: TGTGCCAGCAGCCAAGTCGCGGACGGAGGACTGTTTTTT.

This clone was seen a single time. The CDR3 DNA reads TGCGCCAGCAGCTTGGGAGGATCAGACTATGGCTACACCTTC. This codes for CASSLGGSDYGYTF. V and J are TRBV5-1 and TRBJ1-2; D gene uncertain. CDR1 SGHRS and CDR2 YFSETQ come from the germline V gene. V was shortened by 0 bases and J by 3 bases, with 9 bases between the two germline ends. The CDR3 is made up of 14 amino acids.

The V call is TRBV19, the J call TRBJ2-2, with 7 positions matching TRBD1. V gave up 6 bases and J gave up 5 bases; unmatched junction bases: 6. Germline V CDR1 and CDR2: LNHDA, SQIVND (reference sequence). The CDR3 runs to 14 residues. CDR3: CASRILQGTGELFF. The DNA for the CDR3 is TGTGCCAGTAGGATCCTACAGGGGACCGGGGAGCTGTTTTTT. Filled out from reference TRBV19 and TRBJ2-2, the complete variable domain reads DGGITQSPKYLFRKEGQNVTLSCEQNLNHDAMYWYRQDPGQGLRLIYYSQIVNDFQKGDIAEGYSVSREKKESFPLTVTSAQKNPTAFYLCASRILQGTGELFFGEGSRLTVL.

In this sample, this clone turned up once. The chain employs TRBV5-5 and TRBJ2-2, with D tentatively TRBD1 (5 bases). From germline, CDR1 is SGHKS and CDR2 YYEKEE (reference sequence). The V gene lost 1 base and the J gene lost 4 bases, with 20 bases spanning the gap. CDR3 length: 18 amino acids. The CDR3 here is CASSLYPRAAWGTGELFF. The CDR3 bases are TGTGCCAGCAGCTTGTATCCCAGGGCCGCGTGGGGCACCGGGGAGCTGTTTTTT.

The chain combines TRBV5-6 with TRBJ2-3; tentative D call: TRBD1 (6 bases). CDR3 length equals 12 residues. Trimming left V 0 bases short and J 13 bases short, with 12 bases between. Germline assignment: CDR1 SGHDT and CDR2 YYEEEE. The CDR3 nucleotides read TGTGCCAGCAGCTTGGCATCGGGACACAAGTATTTT. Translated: CASSLASGHKYF. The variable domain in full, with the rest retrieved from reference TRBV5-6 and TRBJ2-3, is DAGVTQSPTHLIKTRGQQVTLRCSPKSGHDTVSWYQQALGQGPQFIFQYYEEEERQRGNFPDRFSGHQFPNYSSELNVNALLLGDSALYLCASSLASGHKYFGPGTRLTVL.

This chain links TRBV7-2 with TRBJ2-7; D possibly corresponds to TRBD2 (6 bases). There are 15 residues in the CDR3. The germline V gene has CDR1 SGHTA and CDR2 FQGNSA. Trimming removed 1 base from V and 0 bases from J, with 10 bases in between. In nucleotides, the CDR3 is TGTGCCAGCAGCTTAGTCGGCGGGATCTCCTACGAGCAGTACTTC. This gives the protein CASSLVGGISYEQYF.

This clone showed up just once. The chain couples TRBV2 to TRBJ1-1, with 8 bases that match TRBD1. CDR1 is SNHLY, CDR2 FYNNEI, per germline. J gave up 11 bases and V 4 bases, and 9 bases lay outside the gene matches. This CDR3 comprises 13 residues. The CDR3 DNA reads TGTGCCAGCAGTGGAGACAGGGGAGTTTTTGCTTTCTTT. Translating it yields CASSGDRGVFAFF.

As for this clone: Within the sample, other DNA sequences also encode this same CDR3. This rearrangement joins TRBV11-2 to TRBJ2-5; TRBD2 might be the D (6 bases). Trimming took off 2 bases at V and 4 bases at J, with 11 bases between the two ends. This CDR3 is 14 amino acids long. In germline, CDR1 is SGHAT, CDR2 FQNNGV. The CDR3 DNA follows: TGTGCCAGCAGCTTACGGCAGGGAGGAGAGACCCAGTACTTC. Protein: CASSLRQGGETQYF.

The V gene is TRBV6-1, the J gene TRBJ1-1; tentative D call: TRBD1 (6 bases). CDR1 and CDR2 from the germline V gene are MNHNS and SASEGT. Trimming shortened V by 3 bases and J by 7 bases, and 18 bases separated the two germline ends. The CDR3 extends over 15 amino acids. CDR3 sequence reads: CASSDRGRGRNEAFF. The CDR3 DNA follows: TGTGCCAGCAGTGACCGGGGCAGGGGTCGGAATGAAGCTTTCTTT.

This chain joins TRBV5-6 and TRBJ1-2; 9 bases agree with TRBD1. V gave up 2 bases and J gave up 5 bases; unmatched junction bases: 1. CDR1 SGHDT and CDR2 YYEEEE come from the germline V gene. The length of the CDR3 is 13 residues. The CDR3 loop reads CASSLDRGYGYTF. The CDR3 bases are TGTGCCAGCAGCTTAGACAGGGGGTATGGCTACACCTTC.

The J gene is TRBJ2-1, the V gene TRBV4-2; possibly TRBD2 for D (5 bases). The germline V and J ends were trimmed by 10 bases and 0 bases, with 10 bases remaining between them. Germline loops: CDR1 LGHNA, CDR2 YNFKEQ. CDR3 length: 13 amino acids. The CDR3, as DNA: TGTGCCACCTTGGGGAGCTCCTACAATGAGCAGTTCTTC. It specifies CATLGSSYNEQFF.

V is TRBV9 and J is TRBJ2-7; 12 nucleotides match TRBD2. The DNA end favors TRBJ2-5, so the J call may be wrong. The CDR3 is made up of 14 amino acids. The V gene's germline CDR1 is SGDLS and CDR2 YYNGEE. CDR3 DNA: TGTGCCAGCAGCACGGGACTAGCGGGCACGACCCAGTACTTC. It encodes CASSTGLAGTTQYF.

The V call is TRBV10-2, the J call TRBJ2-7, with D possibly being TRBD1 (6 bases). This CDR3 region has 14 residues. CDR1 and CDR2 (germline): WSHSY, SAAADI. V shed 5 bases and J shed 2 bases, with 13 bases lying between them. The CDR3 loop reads CASSFTGYPYEQYF. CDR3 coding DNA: TGCGCCAGCAGTTTCACAGGGTATCCCTACGAGCAGTACTTC.

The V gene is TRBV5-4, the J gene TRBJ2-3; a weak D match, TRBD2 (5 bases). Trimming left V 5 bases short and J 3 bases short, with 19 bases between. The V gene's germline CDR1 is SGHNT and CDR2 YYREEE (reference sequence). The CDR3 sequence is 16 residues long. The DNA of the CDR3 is TGTGCCAGCAGAAAACGGACCCCCCGGGATACAGATACGCAGTATTTT. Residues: CASRKRTPRDTDTQYF.

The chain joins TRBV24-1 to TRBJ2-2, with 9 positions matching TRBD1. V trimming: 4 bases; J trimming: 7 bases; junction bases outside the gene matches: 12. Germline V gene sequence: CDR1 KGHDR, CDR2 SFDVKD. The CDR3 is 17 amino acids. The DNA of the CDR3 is TGTGCCACCAGTGACTCAACCGGGACAGGGTTTGTCGGGGAGCTGTTTTTT. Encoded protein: CATSDSTGTGFVGELFF.

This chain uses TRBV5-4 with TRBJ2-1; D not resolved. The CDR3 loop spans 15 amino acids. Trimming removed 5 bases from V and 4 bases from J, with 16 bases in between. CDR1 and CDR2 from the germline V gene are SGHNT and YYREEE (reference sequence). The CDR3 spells CASSPGPLGYNEQFF. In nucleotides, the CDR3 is TGTGCCAGCAGTCCGGGTCCTCTTGGGTACAATGAGCAGTTCTTC.